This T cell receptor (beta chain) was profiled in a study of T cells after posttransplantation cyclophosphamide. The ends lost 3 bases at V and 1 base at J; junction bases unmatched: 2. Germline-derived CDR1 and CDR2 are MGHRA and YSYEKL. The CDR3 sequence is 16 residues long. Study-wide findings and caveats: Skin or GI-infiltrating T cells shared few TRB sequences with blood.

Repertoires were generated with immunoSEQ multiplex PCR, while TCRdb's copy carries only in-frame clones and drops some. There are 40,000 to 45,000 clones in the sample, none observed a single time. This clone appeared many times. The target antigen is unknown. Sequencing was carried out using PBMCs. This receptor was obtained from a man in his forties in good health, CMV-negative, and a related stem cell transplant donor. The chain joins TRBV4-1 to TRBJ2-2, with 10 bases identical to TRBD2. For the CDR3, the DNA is TGCGCCAGCAGCCACCGGACTAGCGGGAACACCGGGGAGCTGTTTTTT. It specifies CASSHRTSGNTGELFF.